The following is a T cell receptor beta chain sequence with its context. Its antigen remains unidentified. This sample was included in a study of cytomegalovirus exposure and HLA in healthy donors. Looking at the study overall: Of the donors genotyped, about 410 in all, less than 90% fell in the Caucasian-associated ancestry cluster. Study outcomes and limitations: Later analysis found that TCR beta chains associated with HLA were more clonally expanded than other, equally common chains. A later analysis found TCR association rates differed by HLA locus, highest for DRB1 and lowest for HLA-C.

The PCR contained 60 Vbeta and 13 Jbeta primers. Method: immunoSEQ multiplex PCR; TCRdb's copy keeps in-frame clones and lacks some. Here the sample spans a few hundred thousand clones, around 89% being singletons. V lost 0 bases, J lost 7 bases, and 10 bases lay in between. The germline CDR1 and CDR2 sequences are LGHNA and YSLEER. The CDR3 has 14 residues. The sample comprised PBMCs. This sequence was found in a woman younger than 35 in good health and CMV-seronegative. This chain links TRBV4-3 with TRBJ1-5; tentative D call: TRBD1 (6 bases). CDR3 sequence: CASSQDRGGQPQHF. The CDR3 DNA follows: TGCGCCAGCAGCCAAGACAGGGGCGGGCAGCCCCAGCATTTT.